This TCR beta chain was captured in a study of T cells expressing NK-cell markers. TCR beta cDNA was made by 5'RACE template switching with UMIs. TCRdb re-called the 5' RACE reads, yielding one record per CDR3 amino acid sequence without DNA. Reported are 500,000 to 600,000 distinct CDR3 sequences; the ten largest clones contain approximately 3.6%. Germline CDR1 and CDR2: DFQATT and SNEGSKA (reference sequence). The CDR3 has 14 amino acids. This chain joins TRBV20-1 and TRBJ1-3. This sequence was found in a man aged 18 to 29 in good health. The sample comprised blood T cells: a sorted CD56 or NKG2C T cell subset, CD4+ or CD8+ T cells, or bulk PBMC T cells (not recorded which). CDR3 sequence: CSATDSGRENTIYF.